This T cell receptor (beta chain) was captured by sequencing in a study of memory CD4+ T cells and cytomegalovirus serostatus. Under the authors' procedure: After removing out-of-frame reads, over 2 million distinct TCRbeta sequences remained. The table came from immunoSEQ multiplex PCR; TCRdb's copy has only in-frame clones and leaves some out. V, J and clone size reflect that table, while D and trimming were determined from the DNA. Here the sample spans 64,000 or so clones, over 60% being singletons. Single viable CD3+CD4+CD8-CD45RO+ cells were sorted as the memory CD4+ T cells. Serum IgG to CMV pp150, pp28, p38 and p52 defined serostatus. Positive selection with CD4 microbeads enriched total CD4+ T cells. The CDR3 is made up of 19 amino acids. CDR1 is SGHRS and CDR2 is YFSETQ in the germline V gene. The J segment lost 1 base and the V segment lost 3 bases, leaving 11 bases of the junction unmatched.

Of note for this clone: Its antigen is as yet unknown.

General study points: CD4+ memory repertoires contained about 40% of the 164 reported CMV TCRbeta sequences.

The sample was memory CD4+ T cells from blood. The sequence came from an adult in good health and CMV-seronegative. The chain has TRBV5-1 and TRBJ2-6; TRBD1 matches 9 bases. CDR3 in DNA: TGCGCCAGCAGCTGGCGGACAGGGGCCCAGGGTTCTGGGGCCAACGTCCTGACTTTC. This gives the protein CASSWRTGAQGSGANVLTF.